The next 23 T cell receptor beta chains were all read from a single sample in a study of blood T cell repertoires in COVID-19. Data came from immunoSEQ multiplex PCR; TCRdb stores just in-frame clones and leaves some out. In the table there are fewer than 200,000 clones, around 86% of which are singletons. The sample taken for sequencing was peripheral blood. The receptors were gathered from a man in his fifties with active or convalescent COVID-19.

V gene TRBV5-6 combines with J gene TRBJ2-7; 7 bases map to TRBD2. J was trimmed by 8 bases and V by 0 bases; bases with no gene match: 11. The germline V gene has CDR1 SGHDT and CDR2 YYEEEE. The CDR3 loop spans 15 amino acids. CDR3 in DNA: TGTGCCAGCAGCTTGGTTGGGCTAGCGGCCGGTAAGCAGTACTTC. Its protein is CASSLVGLAAGKQYF.

The chain joins TRBV3-1 (or the pseudogene TRBV3-2) to TRBJ1-4; D remains unclear. Germline values: CDR1 LGHDT, CDR2 YNNKEL (reference sequence). Trimming left V 5 bases short and J 0 bases short, with 4 bases between. This CDR3 is built from 13 residues. This chain's CDR3 is CASSYSTNEKLFF. The CDR3, as DNA: TGTGCCAGCAGCTATTCAACTAATGAAAAACTGTTTTTT.

The genes are TRBV5-5 and TRBJ1-2, with D maybe TRBD1 (5 bases). Germline assignment: CDR1 SGHKS and CDR2 YYEKEE (reference sequence). V was shortened by 0 bases and J by 3 bases, with 12 bases between the two germline ends. The CDR3 runs to 15 residues. CDR3 sequence: CASSLDAGRDYGYTF. In nucleotides, the CDR3 is TGTGCCAGCAGCTTGGATGCAGGGAGGGACTATGGCTACACCTTC.

The J gene is TRBJ2-5, the V gene TRBV4-1; 8 bases match TRBD1. The junction had 8 bases not matched to a gene; V was cut back by 1 base and J by 4 bases. Germline CDR1 is MGHRA and CDR2 is YSYEKL. The CDR3 has 16 residues. CDR3 sequence reads: CASSQAQGAIGETQYF. CDR3 bases: TGCGCCAGCAGCCAAGCCCAGGGGGCTATTGGAGAGACCCAGTACTTC.

V and J are TRBV7-9 and TRBJ2-7, with D maybe TRBD1 (6 bases). The CDR3 runs to 14 residues. V was cut by 1 base and J by 3 bases, with 10 bases left in between. Germline values: CDR1 SEHNR, CDR2 FQNEAQ (reference sequence). The DNA for the CDR3 is TGTGCCAGCAGCTTAGAGACAGGAAACTACGAGCAGTACTTC. Its protein product is CASSLETGNYEQYF.

The rearrangement joins TRBV11-2 to TRBJ1-5, with a tentative D call TRBD1 (6 bases). The germline V gene has CDR1 SGHAT and CDR2 FQNNGV. V lost 5 bases and J 6 bases, leaving 17 bases between the germline ends. The CDR3 covers 15 residues. CDR3 sequence reads: CASSLLQGRGQPQHF. CDR3 DNA: TGTGCCAGCAGCCTCCTACAGGGTCGGGGTCAGCCCCAGCATTTT.

The chain links TRBV11-2 to TRBJ2-7, with D possibly matching TRBD1 (6 bases). V lost 6 bases and J lost 2, with 23 bases in between. CDR3 size: 17 residues. Germline V gives CDR1 SGHAT, CDR2 FQNNGV. The CDR3 DNA is TGTGCCAGCAGTCAGTCGTTGTCTTTAGGACAGCCCTACGAGCAGTACTTC. Amino acids: CASSQSLSLGQPYEQYF.

The genes are TRBV4-2 and TRBJ2-1; D may be TRBD1 (6 bases). In germline, CDR1 is LGHNA, CDR2 YNFKEQ. The V gene lost 4 bases and the J gene lost 7 bases, with 17 bases spanning the gap. The CDR3 totals 15 residues. The CDR3 DNA reads TGTGCCAGCAGCCTAGAGTGGGGGCTGAGGAATGAGCAGTTCTTC. Residues: CASSLEWGLRNEQFF.

The rearrangement uses TRBV7-2 and TRBJ1-2; TRBD1 aligns across 8 bases. This CDR3 has 14 amino acids. Trimming removed 2 bases from V and 6 bases from J; junction bases left unmatched: 5. The germline V gene has CDR1 SGHTA and CDR2 FQGNSA. The CDR3 DNA is TGTGCCAGCAGCTTAATGACAGGGGACCATGGCTACACCTTC. Encoded protein: CASSLMTGDHGYTF.

The chain combines TRBV7-6 with TRBJ1-2, with D perhaps TRBD1 (5 bases). V lost 1 base and J lost 0, with 15 bases in between. CDR1 is SGHVS, CDR2 FNYEAQ, per germline. CDR3 length equals 17 residues. In DNA form, the CDR3 reads TGTGCCAGCAGCTTAGATTCATCGCAGGGAACTAACTATGGCTACACCTTC. Translated, it gives CASSLDSSQGTNYGYTF. The full variable domain, in which reference TRBV7-6 and TRBJ1-2 provide the parts outside the CDR3, is GAGVSQSPRYKVTKRGQDVALRCDPISGHVSLYWYRQALGQGPEFLTYFNYEAQQDKSGLPNDRFSAERPEGSISTLTIQRTEQRDSAMYRCASSLDSSQGTNYGYTFGSGTRLTVV.

This sequence joins TRBV3-1 (or the pseudogene TRBV3-2) and TRBJ2-2; 15 bases align to TRBD2. J was trimmed by 6 bases and V by 4 bases; bases with no gene match: 15. CDR3 size: 20 residues. CDR1 and CDR2 from the germline V gene are LGHDT and YNNKEL (reference sequence). CDR3 sequence (DNA): TGTGCCAGCAGCCCAAATCTTGGGACTAGCGGGGGGCCGTTCTCCGGGGAGCTGTTTTTT. It codes for CASSPNLGTSGGPFSGELFF.

The V and J genes are TRBV20-1 and TRBJ2-7, with 8 bases lining up with TRBD2. The CDR3 is 11 amino acids. The junction had 5 bases not matched to a gene; V was cut back by 6 bases and J by 7 bases. The germline gives CDR1 DFQATT, CDR2 SNEGSKA (reference sequence). CDR3 DNA: TGCAGTGCCTCCTCGGGGGGGGAGCAGTACTTC. The encoded protein is CSASSGGEQYF.

The genes are TRBV10-2 and TRBJ2-3; TRBD2 might be the D (7 bases). Trimming removed 2 bases from V and 0 bases from J, with 18 bases in between. The CDR3 has 18 amino acids. CDR1 is WSHSY and CDR2 is SAAADI in the germline V gene. The chain's CDR3 is CASSEAGGRGGSTDTQYF. The DNA for the CDR3 is TGCGCCAGCAGTGAGGCTGGCGGGAGAGGGGGGAGCACAGATACGCAGTATTTT.

J is TRBJ2-5 and V is TRBV19; maybe TRBD1 (6 bases). Trimming stripped 1 base from V and 4 bases from J, with 13 bases between. CDR1 is LNHDA, CDR2 SQIVND, per germline (reference sequence). The CDR3 sequence is 15 residues long. The CDR3 DNA sequence: TGTGCCAGTAGTATAGCTCGAACAGGGTCAGAGACCCAGTACTTC. This sequence encodes CASSIARTGSETQYF.

CDR3 sequence (DNA): TGTGCCAGCAGCTTGACAGTAAATAATTCACCCCTCCACTTT. Protein: CASSLTVNNSPLHF. The rearrangement uses TRBV6-5 and TRBJ1-6; tentative D call: TRBD1 (5 bases). Germline V gene sequence: CDR1 MNHEY, CDR2 SVGAGI. The CDR3 is 14 amino acids. Trimming took 6 bases from V and 5 from J, leaving 11 bases between them.

V gene TRBV19 combines with J gene TRBJ2-7; D may be TRBD1 (6 bases). Looked up from germline, CDR1 is LNHDA and CDR2 is SQIVND (reference sequence). The CDR3 is made up of 13 amino acids. Trimming left V 6 bases short and J 0 bases short, with 9 bases between. CDR3 nucleotide sequence: TGTGCCAGTAGCCGGACAGCCTCCTACGAGCAGTACTTC. It codes for CASSRTASYEQYF.

This clone was recorded only once. The V gene is TRBV5-4, the J gene TRBJ2-1; TRBD1 agrees at 8 bases. After removal of 4 bases from V and 10 bases from J, the junction contained 4 bases not matched to a gene. Germline V gene lookup returns CDR1 SGHNT and CDR2 YYREEE (reference sequence). The CDR3 length is 12 residues. The CDR3, as DNA: TGTGCCAGCAGCCAGGGGGCAGGGGAGCAGTTCTTC. Encoded protein: CASSQGAGEQFF.

The chain recombines TRBV27 with TRBJ1-1; the match to TRBD1 covers 7 bases. This CDR3 is 14 amino acids long. The ends lost 5 bases at V and 12 bases at J; junction bases unmatched: 15. CDR1 is MNHEY, CDR2 SMNVEV, per germline (reference sequence). For the CDR3, the DNA is TGTGCCAGCAGTCCCTACACCCGGGACAGCAGCACTTTCTTT. This sequence encodes CASSPYTRDSSTFF.

CDR3 protein: CASRPSGSSSEKLFF. CDR3 sequence (DNA): TGTGCCAGCAGACCCTCAGGGTCTAGTAGTGAAAAACTGTTTTTT. The J gene is TRBJ1-4, the V gene TRBV6-5; a weak D match, TRBD1 (5 bases). This CDR3 is built from 15 residues. V lost 6 bases and J 7 bases, leaving 18 bases between the germline ends. Germline CDR1 reads MNHEY; CDR2 reads SVGAGI.

The genes are TRBV3-1 (or the pseudogene TRBV3-2) and TRBJ1-2; TRBD1 is a possible D gene (6 bases). Deletions cut 4 bases from V and 8 bases from J, with 14 bases between. CDR3 length: 13 amino acids. CDR1 and CDR2 (germline): LGHDT, YNNKEL (reference sequence). CDR3 protein: CASSRGGAKGYTF. The CDR3 nucleotides are TGTGCCAGCAGCCGCGGGGGGGCGAAAGGCTACACCTTC.

The gene calls are TRBV7-2 and TRBJ1-5, with TRBD1 matching over 7 bases. The CDR3 is made up of 16 amino acids. Germline CDR1 and CDR2: SGHTA and FQGNSA. After removal of 4 bases from V and 2 bases from J, the junction contained 8 bases not matched to a gene. The CDR3 sequence is CASSSGQLLGNQPQHF. The CDR3 DNA sequence: TGTGCCAGCAGCTCGGGACAGCTTCTTGGCAATCAGCCCCAGCATTTT.

The chain recombines TRBV30 with TRBJ2-1, with 10 bases matching TRBD2. Germline assignment: CDR1 GTSNPN and CDR2 SVGIG (reference sequence). The V segment lost 5 bases and the J segment 6 bases; nucleotides outside the gene matches: 13. This CDR3 is built from 16 residues. The CDR3 reads CAWGLAGAWGGNEQFF. The CDR3 bases are TGTGCCTGGGGGCTAGCGGGAGCGTGGGGGGGCAATGAGCAGTTCTTC. The whole variable domain, filled in from reference TRBV30 and TRBJ2-1, reads SQTIHQWPATLVQPVGSPLSLECTVEGTSNPNLYWYRQAAGRGLQLLFYSVGIGQISSEVPQNLSASRPQDRQFILSSKKLLLSDSGFYLCAWGLAGAWGGNEQFFGPGTRLTVL.

This chain uses TRBV6-5 with TRBJ2-7; 10 positions agree with TRBD2. Unmatched junction bases numbered 9, after V lost 6 bases and J lost 7 bases. The CDR3 runs 14 residues. From germline, CDR1 is MNHEY and CDR2 SVGAGI. The CDR3 nucleotides read TGTGCCAGCAGCTCTCTAGCGGGGGCGGGGGAGCAGTACTTC. Translation: CASSSLAGAGEQYF.